The T cell receptor beta chain under discussion was sequenced for a study of T cell responses to AZD1222 COVID-19 vaccine. The wider study: Second-dose groups at about 4 or about 12 weeks were pooled. The study's findings and limits: At baseline, just five to seven AZD1222 recipients tested seropositive. Nearly half of spike-specific TCRs reportedly go after variant regions that carry no mutations. Every sample of the repertoires postdated the peak T cell response.

A single count supports this clone. As yet, its antigen is unknown. Measured with immunoSEQ multiplex PCR; TCRdb has only the in-frame clones, and not every one. The data contain some 110,000 clones, about 92% of them singletons. This TCR derives from an adult in good health. The source was peripheral blood, collected on day 0 of AZD1222 vaccination.

CDR3 region: CASSKNRGGGYEQYF. The CDR3 coding sequence is TGTGCCAGCAGCAAAAACAGGGGCGGCGGTTACGAGCAGTACTTC. The rearrangement links TRBV11-2 to TRBJ2-7, with TRBD1 matching over 7 bases. The ends lost 5 bases at V and 4 bases at J; junction bases unmatched: 11. The germline CDR1 and CDR2 sequences are SGHAT and FQNNGV. The CDR3 sequence is 15 residues long.